The source of this T cell receptor (beta chain) is a study of blood T cell repertoires in COVID-19. Study-level background: Samples taken during acute and convalescent COVID-19 were collected in the United States, Italy and Spain. PBMCs, B-cell-depleted T cells, or T cells were the source of the cDNA or gDNA that made up the material.

The CDR3 covers 17 residues. The germline gives CDR1 SGHTA, CDR2 FQGNSA. Germline trimming cut 1 base from V and 5 bases from J; bases unmatched to any gene: 13. Methods used by the authors: Nucleated cell number was recorded as an estimate derived from reference gene primer amplification. Assay: immunoSEQ multiplex PCR; the TCRdb copy retains only in-frame clones and omits some. The D gene and trimming were derived from the DNA, and the V and J assignments and clone size from that table. The sample yields about 260,000 clones, around 82% seen once. The sequenced sample was peripheral blood. This TCR derives from a human donor in a cohort sampled during active COVID-19. The V gene is TRBV7-2, the J gene TRBJ1-1, with 7 bases that match TRBD1. CDR3 coding DNA: TGTGCCAGCAGCTTAGGTTTAGGGGGCGAGTGGGGTACTGAAGCTTTCTTT. This encodes CASSLGLGGEWGTEAFF.